Reported below is one T cell receptor (beta chain). Its antigen remains unidentified. The data are from a study of CD8+ T cells in alopecia areata. Across the study: Dosing with tofacitinib proceeded for 6 to 18 months, followed by 6 months off drug.

Extraction of RNA preceded its reverse transcription into cDNA, which served as the sequencing template. Libraries were prepared by immunoSEQ multiplex PCR; TCRdb keeps only in-frame clonotypes and omits some of them. This table holds approximately 140,000 clones, approximately 50% found once. The V end was cut by 6 bases, the J end by 9 bases, with 18 bases between. The CDR3 is made up of 13 amino acids. CDR1 and CDR2 from the germline V gene are SQVTM and ANQGSEA. Broader study findings: Scalp samples also contribute reads from the resident alphabeta T cells found in normal skin.

It was from alopecia areata patients that lesional scalp punch biopsies and peripheral blood were collected. Sorting of CD4+ and CD8+ T cells was performed on PBMCs. This TCR was sampled from a human donor with alopecia areata. The rearrangement joins TRBV29-1 to TRBJ2-1; D unclear. Sequences were obtained from CD4+ T cells sorted from blood. The CDR3 sequence: CSVKLLSSAEQFF. The CDR3 DNA reads as TGCAGCGTGAAACTACTCTCTAGTGCTGAGCAGTTCTTC.